The source of this T cell receptor (beta chain) is a study of blood T cells in healthy people across ages. Whole-study findings and limits: Age brought a roughly linear fall in TCR beta diversity measured per million T cells.

CDR3 size: 14 residues. V dropped 3 bases and J dropped 4; count of bases not matched to a gene: 6. The germline gives CDR1 DFQATT, CDR2 SNEGSKA (reference sequence). The use of a sample-barcoded 5' primer and a J-beta primer mix characterized a second PCR of roughly 6 to 12 cycles. TCRdb itself ran the 5' RACE reads through MiXCR, one entry per CDR3 protein. The table has 1.5 million to 2 million distinct CDR3 sequences, approximately 28% seen once. A minimum of 5 micrograms of total RNA was extracted per sample. Ten or more counts support this clonotype. Its antigen is unknown. The clonotype was recovered from a woman aged 30 to 39 in good health. The sample consisted of blood. The chain couples TRBV20-1 to TRBJ2-5; 9 nucleotides line up with TRBD2. The CDR3 spells CSASIPAGGETQYF. In nucleotides, the CDR3 is TGCAGTGCTAGTATTCCAGCGGGAGGAGAGACCCAGTACTTC.